The text below deals with one T cell receptor (beta chain). The identical CDR3 is also encoded by other nucleotide sequences in the sample. The repertoire was sequenced with immunoSEQ multiplex PCR; TCRdb's copy has only in-frame clones and lacks some. The table has approximately 100,000 clones, around 83% seen once; the top ten hold 7.9%. The sample is drawn from a study of blood T cell repertoires in COVID-19. As for the study in general: Spain, Italy and the United States supplied samples that represented acute and convalescent COVID-19. PBMCs, B-cell-depleted T cells, or T cells provided the cDNA or gDNA that made up the material.

CDR1 is ENHRY and CDR2 is SYGVKD in the germline V gene. Trimming stripped 6 bases from V and 1 base from J, with 7 bases between. The CDR3 extends over 12 amino acids. This clonotype was sampled from a woman older than 75 with active or convalescent COVID-19. Sequenced sample: peripheral blood. The chain uses TRBV10-3 and TRBJ2-7; possible D gene TRBD1, 6 bases. In nucleotides, the CDR3 is TGTGCCATCAGCGGGACATCCTACGAGCAGTACTTC. Its protein product is CAISGTSYEQYF.